These 14 T cell receptor beta chains share one sample of origin, sequenced in a study of T cell responses to AZD1222 COVID-19 vaccine. Measured with immunoSEQ multiplex PCR; TCRdb has only the in-frame clones, and not every one. The sample consists of 180,000 or so clones, 85% to 95% of them appearing once. Source: peripheral blood, taken 28 days after the second AZD1222 dose. Receptors were obtained from an adult who received the AZD1222 COVID-19 vaccine.

There are a few counts of this clone. This CDR3 reads CASSEAPGTGELFF. CDR3 nucleotide sequence: TGTGCCAGCAGTGAAGCCCCAGGCACCGGGGAGCTGTTTTTT. The chain couples TRBV6-1 to TRBJ2-2, with D hard to call. This CDR3 is built from 14 residues. Deletions cut 0 bases from V and 4 bases from J, with 6 bases between. The V gene's germline CDR1 is MNHNS and CDR2 SASEGT.

V is TRBV18 and J is TRBJ2-5, with TRBD2 matching 7 bases. The CDR3 length is 16 residues. Germline CDR1 KGHSH, CDR2 LQKENI. J gave up 5 bases and V 0 bases, and 9 bases lay outside the gene matches. For the CDR3, the DNA is TGTGCCAGCTCACCACCTGCTTGGGAGGGCGCTGAGACCCAGTACTTC. Amino acids: CASSPPAWEGAETQYF.

The genes are TRBV6-1 and TRBJ2-3; 9 bases align to TRBD2. This CDR3 is built from 17 residues. V trimming: 4 bases; J trimming: 1 base; junction bases outside the gene matches: 9. From germline, CDR1 is MNHNS and CDR2 SASEGT. Here the CDR3 reads CASSAPQASGGTDTQYF. The DNA for the CDR3 is TGTGCCAGCAGTGCCCCCCAAGCTAGCGGGGGCACAGATACGCAGTATTTT.

J is TRBJ2-3 and V is TRBV7-2; no definite D call. The V gene's germline CDR1 is SGHTA and CDR2 FQGNSA. The CDR3 has 15 residues. V lost 2 bases to trimming and J lost 2 bases, with 11 bases between them. CDR3 sequence: CASSLLGQFTDTQYF. CDR3 nucleotides: TGTGCCAGCAGCTTATTAGGGCAGTTCACAGATACGCAGTATTTT.

The rearrangement links TRBV7-9 to TRBJ2-7, with TRBD2 identical over 10 bases. The trim removed 5 bases at V and 0 bases at J, leaving 4 bases unmatched. CDR3 size: 15 residues. CDR1 is SEHNR and CDR2 is FQNEAQ in the germline V gene (reference sequence). The CDR3 coding sequence is TGTGCCAGCAGCCTACTAGCGGGGAGCTCCTACGAGCAGTACTTC. This translates into CASSLLAGSSYEQYF.

The gene calls are TRBV18 and TRBJ1-6, with a tentative D call TRBD1 (6 bases). V dropped 4 bases and J dropped 7 bases, with 11 bases sitting between them. Germline-derived CDR1 and CDR2 are KGHSH and LQKENI. The CDR3 is made up of 14 amino acids. The CDR3 region has the DNA TGTGCCAGCTCACTCAGGGGAGGGAATTCACCCCTCCACTTT. It translates to CASSLRGGNSPLHF.

The chain couples TRBV11-2 to TRBJ1-5; tentative D call: TRBD1 (6 bases). Trimming took 3 bases from V and 4 from J, leaving 13 bases between them. Germline CDR1 SGHAT, CDR2 FQNNGV. This CDR3 has 15 residues. The CDR3 DNA reads TGTGCCAGCAGCTTCAGGGGTATAGCAAATCAGCCCCAGCATTTT. It is translated as CASSFRGIANQPQHF.

This chain connects TRBV27 to TRBJ2-7; no reliable D call. Between the trimmed V and J ends, which lost 3 bases and 4 bases, there was a span of 10 bases. CDR3 length equals 13 residues. The germline CDR1 and CDR2 sequences are MNHEY and SMNVEV (reference sequence). CDR3 residues: CASSFTEMYEQYF. For the CDR3, the DNA is TGTGCCAGCAGTTTTACAGAAATGTACGAGCAGTACTTC.

The chain couples TRBV24-1 to TRBJ2-2; 12 bases line up with TRBD2. V gave up 4 bases and J gave up 2 bases; unmatched junction bases: 4. CDR1 and CDR2 (germline): KGHDR, SFDVKD. The CDR3 has 17 amino acids. This CDR3 is CATSDLAGGLNTGELFF. The CDR3, as DNA: TGTGCCACCAGTGACCTAGCGGGGGGGCTAAACACCGGGGAGCTGTTTTTT.

This clone was seen many times. The chain uses TRBV19 and TRBJ1-5; 7 nucleotides match TRBD1. Germline lookup yields CDR1 LNHDA and CDR2 SQIVND (reference sequence). V trimming: 5 bases; J trimming: 0 bases; junction bases outside the gene matches: 7. The CDR3 runs to 16 residues. In DNA, the CDR3 is TGTGCCAGTAGTCCAAGACAGGGTAATAGCAATCAGCCCCAGCATTTT. The encoded protein is CASSPRQGNSNQPQHF. Full variable domain (remainder filled in from reference TRBV19 and TRBJ1-5): DGGITQSPKYLFRKEGQNVTLSCEQNLNHDAMYWYRQDPGQGLRLIYYSQIVNDFQKGDIAEGYSVSREKKESFPLTVTSAQKNPTAFYLCASSPRQGNSNQPQHFGDGTRLSIL.

In DNA, the CDR3 is TGTGCCAGCAGCTTGGATAACAGGGGGATCGTCGGAAACACCATATATTTT. Translation: CASSLDNRGIVGNTIYF. This chain joins TRBV7-8 and TRBJ1-3; TRBD1 matches 8 bases. The germline V gene encodes CDR1 SGHVS and CDR2 FQNEAQ. This CDR3 spans 17 amino acids. With 3 bases clipped from V and 4 bases from J, the junction kept 11 bases outside the gene matches.

The V and J genes are TRBV24-1 and TRBJ2-2; TRBD1 aligns across 7 bases. Germline-derived CDR1 and CDR2 are KGHDR and SFDVKD. Trimming at V came to 3 bases and at J to 6 bases, leaving 9 bases not matched to a gene. This CDR3 has 16 amino acids. The CDR3 protein is CATSDTRQGWSGELFF. Written as DNA, the CDR3 is TGTGCCACCAGTGATACCCGACAGGGATGGTCCGGGGAGCTGTTTTTT.

This clone was observed once. This chain joins TRBV5-1 and TRBJ1-1; perhaps TRBD1 as D (6 bases). The CDR3 is made up of 13 amino acids. Trimming pared 0 bases from V and 8 bases from J, leaving 11 bases between. Germline V gives CDR1 SGHRS, CDR2 YFSETQ. The CDR3 DNA sequence: TGCGCCAGCAGCTTGGCCTTGACAGGAGAAGCTTTCTTT. Translation: CASSLALTGEAFF. The whole variable domain, remainder taken from reference TRBV5-1 and TRBJ1-1, is KAGVTQTPRYLIKTRGQQVTLSCSPISGHRSVSWYQQTPGQGLQFLFEYFSETQRNKGNFPGRFSGRQFSNSRSEMNVSTLELGDSALYLCASSLALTGEAFFGQGTRLTVV.

The rearrangement links TRBV12-3 or TRBV12-4 to TRBJ1-1; maybe TRBD1 (6 bases). Trimming cost V 5 bases and J 9 bases, with 10 bases left between them. This CDR3 spans 11 amino acids. This CDR3 reads CASSHRAQAFF. DNA of the CDR3: TGTGCCAGCAGTCACAGGGCGCAAGCTTTCTTT.